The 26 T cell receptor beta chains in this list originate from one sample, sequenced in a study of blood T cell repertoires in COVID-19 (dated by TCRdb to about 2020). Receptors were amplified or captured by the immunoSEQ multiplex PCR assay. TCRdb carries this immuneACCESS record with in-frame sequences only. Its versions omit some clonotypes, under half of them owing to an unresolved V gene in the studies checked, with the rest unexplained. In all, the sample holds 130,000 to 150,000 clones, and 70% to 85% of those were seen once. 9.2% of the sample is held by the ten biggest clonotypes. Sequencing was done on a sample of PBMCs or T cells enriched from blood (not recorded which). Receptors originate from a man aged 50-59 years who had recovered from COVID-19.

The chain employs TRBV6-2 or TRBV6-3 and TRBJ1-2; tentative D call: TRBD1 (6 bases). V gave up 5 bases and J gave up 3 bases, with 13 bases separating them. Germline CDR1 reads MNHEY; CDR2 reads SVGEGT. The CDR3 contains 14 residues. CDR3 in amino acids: CASSADRTDYGYTF. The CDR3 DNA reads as TGTGCCAGCAGTGCCGACAGGACGGACTATGGCTACACCTTC.

The CDR3 DNA sequence: TGTGCCTGGAGTGAAGGTGGGGCCCCGAACACCATATATTTT. It encodes CAWSEGGAPNTIYF. The chain employs TRBV30 and TRBJ1-3, with D maybe TRBD1 (5 bases). The CDR3 contains 14 residues. Germline CDR1 is GTSNPN and CDR2 is SVGIG (reference sequence). The V and J ends lost 1 base and 7 bases respectively, with 14 bases between them.

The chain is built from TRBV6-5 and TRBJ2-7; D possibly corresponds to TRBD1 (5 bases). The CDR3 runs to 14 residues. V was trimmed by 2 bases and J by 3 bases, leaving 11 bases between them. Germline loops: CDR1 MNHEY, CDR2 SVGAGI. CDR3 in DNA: TGTGCCAGCAGTTACGGGCGACAGCGCTACGAGCAGTACTTC. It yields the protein CASSYGRQRYEQYF.

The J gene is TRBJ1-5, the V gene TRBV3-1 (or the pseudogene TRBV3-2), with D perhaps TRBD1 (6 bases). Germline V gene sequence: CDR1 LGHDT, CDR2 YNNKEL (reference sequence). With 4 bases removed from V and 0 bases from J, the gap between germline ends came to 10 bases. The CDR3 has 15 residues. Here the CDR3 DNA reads TGTGCCAGCAGCCCGGGACACGATAGCAATCAGCCCCAGCATTTT. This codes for CASSPGHDSNQPQHF.

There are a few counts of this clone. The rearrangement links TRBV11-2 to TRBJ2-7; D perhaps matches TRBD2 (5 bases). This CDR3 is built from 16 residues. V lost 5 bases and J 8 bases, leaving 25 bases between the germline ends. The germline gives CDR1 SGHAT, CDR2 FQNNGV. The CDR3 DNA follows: TGTGCCAGCAGCGAAGTGAGAGGACGGGGAAAGTATAAGCAGTACTTC. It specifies CASSEVRGRGKYKQYF. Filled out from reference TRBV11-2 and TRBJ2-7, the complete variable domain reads EAGVAQSPRYKIIEKRQSVAFWCNPISGHATLYWYQQILGQGPKLLIQFQNNGVVDDSQLPKDRFSAERLKGVDSTLKIQPAKLEDSAVYLCASSEVRGRGKYKQYFGPGTRLTVT.

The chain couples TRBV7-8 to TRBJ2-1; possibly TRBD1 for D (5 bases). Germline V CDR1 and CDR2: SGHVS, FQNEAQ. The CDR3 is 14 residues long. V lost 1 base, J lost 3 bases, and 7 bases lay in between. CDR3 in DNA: TGTGCCAGCAGCTTAGGGGGCAACTACAATGAGCAGTTCTTC. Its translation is CASSLGGNYNEQFF.

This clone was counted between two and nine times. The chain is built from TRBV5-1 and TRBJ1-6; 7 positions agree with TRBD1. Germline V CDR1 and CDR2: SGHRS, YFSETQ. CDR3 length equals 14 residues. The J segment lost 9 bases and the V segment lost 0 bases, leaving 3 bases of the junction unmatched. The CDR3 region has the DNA TGCGCCAGCAGCTTGGGACAGGGCACTTCACCCCTCCACTTT. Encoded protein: CASSLGQGTSPLHF.

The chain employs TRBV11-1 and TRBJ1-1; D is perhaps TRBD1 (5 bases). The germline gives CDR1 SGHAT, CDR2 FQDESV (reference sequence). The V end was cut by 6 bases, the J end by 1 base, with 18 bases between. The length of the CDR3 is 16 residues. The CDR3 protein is CASSRTDSFWNTEAFF. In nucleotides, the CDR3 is TGTGCCAGCAGTCGAACAGACAGCTTTTGGAACACTGAAGCTTTCTTT.

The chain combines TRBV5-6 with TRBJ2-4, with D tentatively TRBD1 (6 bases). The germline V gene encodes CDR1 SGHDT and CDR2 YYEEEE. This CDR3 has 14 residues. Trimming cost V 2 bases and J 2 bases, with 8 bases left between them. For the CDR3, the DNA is TGTGCCAGCAGCTTAAGGGGGACCAAAAACATTCAGTACTTC. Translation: CASSLRGTKNIQYF.

The CDR3 loop is CAAGAGYGSPLHF. Here the CDR3 DNA reads TGTGCCGCCGGGGCGGGGTACGGTTCACCCCTCCACTTT. The chain carries TRBV2 and TRBJ1-6; perhaps TRBD1 as D (5 bases). Looked up from germline, CDR1 is SNHLY and CDR2 is FYNNEI. Trimming removed 11 bases at V and 9 bases at J, with 17 bases between. This CDR3 comprises 13 residues.

The CDR3 DNA reads as TGTGCCAGCAGCCAAGATCAGGGTTCAAACATTCAGTACTTC. Its translation: CASSQDQGSNIQYF. The V and J genes are TRBV3-1 (or the pseudogene TRBV3-2) and TRBJ2-4; D may be TRBD1 (5 bases). Germline CDR1 LGHDT, CDR2 YNNKEL (reference sequence). CDR3 size: 14 residues. Between the trimmed V and J ends, which lost 0 bases and 6 bases, there was a span of 9 bases.

The CDR3 DNA reads as TGTGCCAGCAGCTCACCTAGCTCCTACAATGAGCAGTTCTTC. Encoded protein: CASSSPSSYNEQFF. The chain recombines TRBV14 with TRBJ2-1; unclear D gene. The germline gives CDR1 SGHDN, CDR2 FVKESK. This CDR3 is 14 amino acids long. V dropped 5 bases and J dropped 0 bases, with 8 bases sitting between them.

The CDR3 region has the DNA TGTGCCAGCAGCCCCGACGGAGACTCTGGAAACACCATATATTTT. Amino acid sequence: CASSPDGDSGNTIYF. This chain uses TRBV6-5 with TRBJ1-3; D gene uncertain. CDR1 is MNHEY, CDR2 SVGAGI, per germline. The V gene lost 6 bases and the J gene lost 0 bases, with 12 bases spanning the gap. This CDR3 contains 15 residues.

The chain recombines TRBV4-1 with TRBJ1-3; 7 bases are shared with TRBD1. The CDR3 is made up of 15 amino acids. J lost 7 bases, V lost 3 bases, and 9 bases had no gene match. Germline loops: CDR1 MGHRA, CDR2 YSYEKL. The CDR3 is CASSQTDREVNTIYF. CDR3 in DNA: TGCGCCAGCAGCCAGACAGACAGGGAGGTTAACACCATATATTTT.

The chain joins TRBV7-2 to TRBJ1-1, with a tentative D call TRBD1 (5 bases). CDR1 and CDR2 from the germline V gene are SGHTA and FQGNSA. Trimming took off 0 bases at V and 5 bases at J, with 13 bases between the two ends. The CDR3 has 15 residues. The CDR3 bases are TGTGCCAGCAGCTTAGCAGCCCAGGGCGGAACTGAAGCTTTCTTT. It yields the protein CASSLAAQGGTEAFF. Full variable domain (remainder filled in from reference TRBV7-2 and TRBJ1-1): GAGVSQSPSNKVTEKGKDVELRCDPISGHTALYWYRQSLGQGLEFLIYFQGNSAPDKSGLPSDRFSAERTGGSVSTLTIQRTQQEDSAVYLCASSLAAQGGTEAFFGQGTRLTVV.

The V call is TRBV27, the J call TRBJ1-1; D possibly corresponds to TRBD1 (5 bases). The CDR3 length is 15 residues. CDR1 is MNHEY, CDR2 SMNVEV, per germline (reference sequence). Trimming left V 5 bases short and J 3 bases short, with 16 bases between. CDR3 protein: CASSVGTGKDTEAFF. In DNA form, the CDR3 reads TGTGCCAGCAGTGTCGGGACTGGGAAGGACACTGAAGCTTTCTTT.

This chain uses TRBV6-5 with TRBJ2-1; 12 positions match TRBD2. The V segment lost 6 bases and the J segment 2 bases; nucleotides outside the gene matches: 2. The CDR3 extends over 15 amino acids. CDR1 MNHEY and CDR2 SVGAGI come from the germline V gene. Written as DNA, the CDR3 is TGTGCCAGCAGACCTAGCGGGGGGGCCTACAATGAGCAGTTCTTC. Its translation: CASRPSGGAYNEQFF.

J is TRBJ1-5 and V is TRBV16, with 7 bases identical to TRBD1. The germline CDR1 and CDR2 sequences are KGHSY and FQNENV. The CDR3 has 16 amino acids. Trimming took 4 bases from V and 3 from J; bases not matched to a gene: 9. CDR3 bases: TGTGCCAGCAGCCCCACACAGGGGCGAGCCAATCAGCCCCAGCATTTT. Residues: CASSPTQGRANQPQHF.

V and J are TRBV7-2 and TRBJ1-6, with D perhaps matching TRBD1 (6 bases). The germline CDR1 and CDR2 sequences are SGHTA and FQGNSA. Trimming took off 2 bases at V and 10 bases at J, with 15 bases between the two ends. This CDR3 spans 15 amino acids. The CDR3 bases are TGTGCCAGCAGCTTATCTACAGGGTCGGAATCACCCCTCCACTTT. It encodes CASSLSTGSESPLHF.

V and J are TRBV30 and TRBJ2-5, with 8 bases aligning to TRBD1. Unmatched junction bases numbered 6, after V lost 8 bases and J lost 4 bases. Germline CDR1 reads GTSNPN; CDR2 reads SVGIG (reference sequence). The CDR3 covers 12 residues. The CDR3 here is CAQRTGGETQYF. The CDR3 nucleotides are TGTGCCCAACGAACAGGGGGAGAGACCCAGTACTTC.

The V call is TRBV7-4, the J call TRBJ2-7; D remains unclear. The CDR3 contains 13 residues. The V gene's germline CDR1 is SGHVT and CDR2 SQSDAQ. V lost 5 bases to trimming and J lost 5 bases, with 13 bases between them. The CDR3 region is CASSRLSLHEQYF. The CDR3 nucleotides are TGTGCCAGCAGCCGACTCTCACTACACGAGCAGTACTTC.

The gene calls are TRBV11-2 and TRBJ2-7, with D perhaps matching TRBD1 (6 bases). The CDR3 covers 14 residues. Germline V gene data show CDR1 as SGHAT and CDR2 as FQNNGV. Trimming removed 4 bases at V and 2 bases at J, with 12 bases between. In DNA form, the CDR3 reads TGTGCCAGCAGCTCTCCAGGGGATCCCTACGAGCAGTACTTC. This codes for CASSSPGDPYEQYF.

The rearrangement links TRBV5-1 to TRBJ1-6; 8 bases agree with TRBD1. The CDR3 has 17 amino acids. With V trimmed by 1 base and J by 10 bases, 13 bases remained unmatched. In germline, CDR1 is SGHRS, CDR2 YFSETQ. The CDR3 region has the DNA TGCGCCAGCAGCTTGACCCAGGGGGCGTTTGATGGATCACCCCTCCACTTT. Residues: CASSLTQGAFDGSPLHF.

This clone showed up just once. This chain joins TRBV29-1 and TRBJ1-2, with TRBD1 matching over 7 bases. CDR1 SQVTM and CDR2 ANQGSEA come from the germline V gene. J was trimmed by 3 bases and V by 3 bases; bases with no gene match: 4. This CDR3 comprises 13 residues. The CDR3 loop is CSVERQGYYGYTF. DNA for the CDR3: TGCAGCGTTGAGAGACAGGGTTACTATGGCTACACCTTC.

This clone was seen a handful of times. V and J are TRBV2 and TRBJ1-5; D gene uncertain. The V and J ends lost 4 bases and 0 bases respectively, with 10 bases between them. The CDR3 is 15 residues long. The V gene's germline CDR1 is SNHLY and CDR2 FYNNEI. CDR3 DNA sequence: TGTGCCAGCAGTGCACAGAGATATAGCAATCAGCCCCAGCATTTT. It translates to CASSAQRYSNQPQHF.

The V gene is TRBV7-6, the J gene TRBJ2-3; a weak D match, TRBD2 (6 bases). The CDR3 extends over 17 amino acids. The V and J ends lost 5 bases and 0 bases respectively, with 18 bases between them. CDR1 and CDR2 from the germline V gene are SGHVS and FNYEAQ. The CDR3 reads CASSKGRRGSSTDTQYF. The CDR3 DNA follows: TGTGCCAGCAGCAAGGGAAGGAGGGGATCTAGCACAGATACGCAGTATTTT. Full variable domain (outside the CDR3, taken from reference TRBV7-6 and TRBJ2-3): GAGVSQSPRYKVTKRGQDVALRCDPISGHVSLYWYRQALGQGPEFLTYFNYEAQQDKSGLPNDRFSAERPEGSISTLTIQRTEQRDSAMYRCASSKGRRGSSTDTQYFGPGTRLTVL.